This passage covers 8 T cell receptor beta chains from one sample sequenced in a study of regulatory T cells in long-lasting Graves disease. Relying on iRepertoire HTBI primers and Arm-PCR of CDR3 regions, the team built TCR beta libraries. TCRdb reprocessed the multiplex PCR reads via MiXCR and lists one record per CDR3 protein. The repertoire has roughly 510,000 distinct CDR3 sequences, around 16% of them found once; the top ten carry 12%. Time point given: newly diagnosed GD, antithyroid drugs for less than 3 months. PBMC-derived RNA was used for the TCR library. The same data also contributed to another study, on T cells in Graves' hyperthyroidism and ophthalmopathy.

The material was peripheral blood mononuclear cells (PBMCs), obtained at new diagnosis, from a patient treated with antithyroid drugs. The origin of the receptors is a man aged 18 to 30 with Graves disease.

The V gene is TRBV5-1, the J gene TRBJ1-2, with D perhaps TRBD1 (5 bases). The germline gives CDR1 SGHRS, CDR2 YFSETQ. Trimming took 0 bases from V and 5 from J, leaving 23 bases between them. This CDR3 is built from 18 residues. As DNA, the CDR3 is TGCGCCAGCAGCTTGGAGCCTGTGGGGGGGGGATCTGTTTATGGCTACACCTTC. Its translation: CASSLEPVGGGSVYGYTF. The whole variable domain, remainder taken from reference TRBV5-1 and TRBJ1-2, is KAGVTQTPRYLIKTRGQQVTLSCSPISGHRSVSWYQQTPGQGLQFLFEYFSETQRNKGNFPGRFSGRQFSNSRSEMNVSTLELGDSALYLCASSLEPVGGGSVYGYTFGSGTRLTVV.

There are many counts of this clonotype. This chain connects TRBV3-1 to TRBJ2-5; no firm D call. Trimming cost V 2 bases and J 5 bases, with 12 bases left between them. Germline V gene data show CDR1 as LGHDT and CDR2 as YNNKEL (reference sequence). The CDR3 runs 14 residues. The CDR3 nucleotides read TGTGCCAGCAGCCAACAATACCTCGAGGAGACCCAGTACTTC. Its protein is CASSQQYLEETQYF.

This clonotype was detected ten times or more. The chain is built from TRBV12-3 or TRBV12-4 and TRBJ1-5; 7 nucleotides align to TRBD1. This CDR3 contains 14 residues. The junction had 4 bases not matched to a gene; V was cut back by 4 bases and J by 4 bases. This chain's CDR3 is CASSWGQTNQPQHF. In DNA form, the CDR3 reads TGTGCCAGCAGTTGGGGACAGACGAATCAGCCCCAGCATTTT.

This clonotype was detected a few times. The chain joins TRBV4-1 to TRBJ2-7; D possibly corresponds to TRBD2 (5 bases). V was shortened by 0 bases and J by 3 bases, with 12 bases between the two germline ends. CDR3 length equals 15 residues. Germline assignment: CDR1 MGHRA and CDR2 YSYEKL. The DNA for the CDR3 is TGCGCCAGCAGCCAAGAGTCGCGCCGGGGCTACGAGCAGTACTTC. It encodes CASSQESRRGYEQYF.

There are a few counts of this clonotype. The chain carries TRBV20-1 and TRBJ2-7; D remains ambiguous. CDR1 DFQATT and CDR2 SNEGSKA come from the germline V gene (reference sequence). V lost 0 bases to trimming and J lost 7 bases, with 16 bases between them. This CDR3 contains 14 residues. CDR3 sequence: CSARDPSSYGEQYF. In nucleotides, the CDR3 is TGCAGTGCTAGAGATCCATCCTCCTACGGAGAGCAGTACTTC.

The chain carries TRBV27 and TRBJ2-1; D possibly corresponds to TRBD2 (5 bases). V was pared by 3 bases and J by 1 base, with 19 bases between. Germline-derived CDR1 and CDR2 are MNHEY and SMNVEV (reference sequence). The CDR3 totals 18 residues. CDR3 bases: TGTGCCAGCAGTTTCTACACCCTTGTAGCGAAGTCCTACAATGAGCAGTTCTTC. Encoded protein: CASSFYTLVAKSYNEQFF.

This clonotype was found many times. The gene calls are TRBV2 and TRBJ1-6; D may be TRBD1 (6 bases). This CDR3 contains 13 residues. The V gene lost 7 bases and the J gene lost 7 bases, with 11 bases spanning the gap. In germline, CDR1 is SNHLY, CDR2 FYNNEI. CDR3 sequence reads: CASKGTRNSPLHF. CDR3 DNA sequence: TGTGCCAGCAAGGGGACACGGAATTCACCCCTCCACTTT.

This clonotype showed up just a few times. CDR3 coding DNA: TGTGCCAGCAAGGGACAGGGGGCGCACCCCACAGATACGCAGTATTTT. This encodes CASKGQGAHPTDTQYF. This chain joins TRBV25-1 and TRBJ2-3; 12 bases are a match to TRBD1. V shed 7 bases and J 2 bases; nucleotides not matched to a gene: 7. In germline, CDR1 is MGHDK, CDR2 SYGVNS. CDR3 length: 16 amino acids.